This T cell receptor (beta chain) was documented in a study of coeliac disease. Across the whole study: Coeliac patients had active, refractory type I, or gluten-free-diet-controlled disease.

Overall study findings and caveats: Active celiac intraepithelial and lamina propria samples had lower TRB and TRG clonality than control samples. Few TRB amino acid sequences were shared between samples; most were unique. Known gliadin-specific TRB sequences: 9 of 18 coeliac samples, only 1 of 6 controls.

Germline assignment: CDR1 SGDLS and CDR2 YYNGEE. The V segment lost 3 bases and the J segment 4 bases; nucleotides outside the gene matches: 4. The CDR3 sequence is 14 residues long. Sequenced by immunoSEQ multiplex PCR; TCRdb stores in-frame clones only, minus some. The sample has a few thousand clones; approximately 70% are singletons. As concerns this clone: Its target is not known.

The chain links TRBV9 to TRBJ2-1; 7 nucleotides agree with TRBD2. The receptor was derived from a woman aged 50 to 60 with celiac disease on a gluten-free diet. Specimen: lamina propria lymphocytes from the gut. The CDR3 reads CASSDRGGYNEQFF. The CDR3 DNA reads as TGTGCCAGCAGCGATCGCGGGGGTTACAATGAGCAGTTCTTC.